The 18 T cell receptor beta chains below were found in one sample sequenced in a study of blood T cell repertoires in COVID-19. Libraries were prepared by immunoSEQ multiplex PCR; TCRdb keeps only in-frame clonotypes and omits some of them. The sample has under 150,000 clones, about 87% seen once. Specimen: peripheral blood. These receptors all come from a man between 45 and 60 years old with active COVID-19.

The sample holds one count of this clone. The rearrangement links TRBV3-1 (or the pseudogene TRBV3-2) to TRBJ2-1; the match to TRBD2 covers 16 bases. The CDR3 length is 19 residues. V was clipped by 1 base and J by 3 bases; unmatched bases: 6. CDR1 and CDR2 (germline): LGHDT, YNNKEL (reference sequence). CDR3 in amino acids: CASSQAGTSGGAGYNEQFF. In DNA form, the CDR3 reads TGTGCCAGCAGCCAAGCTGGGACTAGCGGGGGGGCGGGCTACAATGAGCAGTTCTTC.

The chain is built from TRBV25-1 and TRBJ2-5; D is uncertain. The V end was cut by 0 bases, the J end by 0 bases, with 8 bases between. CDR3 length: 15 amino acids. Germline assignment: CDR1 MGHDK and CDR2 SYGVNS. CDR3: CASSEYRGDQETQYF. DNA for the CDR3: TGTGCCAGCAGTGAATATAGAGGCGACCAAGAGACCCAGTACTTC. The entire variable domain, with the rest obtained from reference TRBV25-1 and TRBJ2-5, is as follows: EADIYQTPRYLVIGTGKKITLECSQTMGHDKMYWYQQDPGMELHLIHYSYGVNSTEKGDLSSESTVSRIRTEHFPLTLESARPSHTSQYLCASSEYRGDQETQYFGPGTRLLVL.

The genes are TRBV27 and TRBJ2-1; weak D call: TRBD1 (6 bases). This CDR3 has 13 amino acids. Per germline, CDR1 MNHEY and CDR2 SMNVEV (reference sequence). V lost 5 bases and J lost 12, with 17 bases in between. The CDR3: CASSPRDTRGQFF. CDR3 coding DNA: TGTGCCAGCAGTCCGAGGGACACCCGAGGGCAGTTCTTC.

This clone was counted a few times. The V gene is TRBV6-2 or TRBV6-3, the J gene TRBJ1-5; D gene ambiguous. The CDR3 totals 14 residues. V was shortened by 0 bases and J by 7 bases, with 10 bases between the two germline ends. CDR1 is MNHEY and CDR2 is SVGEGT in the germline V gene. The CDR3 spells CASSYSGGSQPQHF. The CDR3 nucleotides read TGTGCCAGCAGTTACTCCGGCGGTTCCCAGCCCCAGCATTTT.

A single count supports this clone. The chain combines TRBV19 with TRBJ1-3; D ambiguous. V gave up 5 bases and J gave up 4 bases, with 6 bases separating them. This CDR3 contains 12 residues. The germline CDR1 and CDR2 sequences are LNHDA and SQIVND (reference sequence). DNA for the CDR3: TGTGCCAGTAGTTACGGGGGAAACACCATATATTTT. As protein: CASSYGGNTIYF.

This chain links TRBV25-1 with TRBJ1-4; D unresolved. V lost 4 bases and J lost 10, with 13 bases in between. Looked up from germline, CDR1 is MGHDK and CDR2 is SYGVNS. This CDR3 is 13 amino acids long. CDR3 protein: CASSGGYPGKLFF. CDR3 bases: TGTGCCAGCAGTGGTGGTTACCCGGGAAAACTGTTTTTT.

The genes are TRBV24-1 and TRBJ2-7; D is perhaps TRBD1 (6 bases). The CDR3 consists of 14 residues. Germline V CDR1 and CDR2: KGHDR, SFDVKD. With 2 bases removed from V and 5 bases from J, the gap between germline ends came to 12 bases. DNA of the CDR3: TGTGCCACCAGTGATTCCGACAGGCCCCACGAGCAGTACTTC. Its protein is CATSDSDRPHEQYF.

Only one count was recorded for this clone. This chain links TRBV11-2 with TRBJ1-6; D is unclear. V was pared by 0 bases and J by 1 base, with 10 bases between. The germline V gene has CDR1 SGHAT and CDR2 FQNNGV. CDR3 size: 17 residues. The CDR3 loop is CASSLDRDTSYNSPLHF. The CDR3 nucleotides read TGTGCCAGCAGCTTAGATCGGGATACGTCCTATAATTCACCCCTCCACTTT. Looking up the rest from reference TRBV11-2 and TRBJ1-6 gives the full variable domain: EAGVAQSPRYKIIEKRQSVAFWCNPISGHATLYWYQQILGQGPKLLIQFQNNGVVDDSQLPKDRFSAERLKGVDSTLKIQPAKLEDSAVYLCASSLDRDTSYNSPLHFGNGTRLTVT.

The chain joins TRBV28 to TRBJ1-2, with a weak D call TRBD1 (6 bases). The germline CDR1 and CDR2 sequences are MDHEN and SYDVKM. The CDR3 sequence is 13 residues long. V gave up 1 base and J gave up 7 bases, with 10 bases separating them. CDR3 nucleotides: TGTGCCAGCAGTTTATCAGGGGCTAGTGGCTACACCTTC. Its translation: CASSLSGASGYTF.

This clone was detected only once. The genes are TRBV15 and TRBJ1-1, with TRBD1 as a possible D gene (6 bases). Germline lookup yields CDR1 LNHNV and CDR2 YYDKDF (reference sequence). The CDR3 has 15 amino acids. V lost 3 bases, J lost 1 base, and 12 bases lay in between. CDR3 DNA: TGTGCCACCAGCAGGGGCCGAGGGGGGAACACTGAAGCTTTCTTT. Its translation is CATSRGRGGNTEAFF.

The chain links TRBV6-5 to TRBJ1-3, with D perhaps TRBD1 (5 bases). The germline V and J ends were trimmed by 0 bases and 4 bases, with 10 bases remaining between them. Germline V CDR1 and CDR2: MNHEY, SVGAGI. The CDR3 is made up of 15 amino acids. Here the CDR3 DNA reads TGTGCCAGCAGTTACTCCGGGGCGGGAGGAAACACCATATATTTT. Encoded protein: CASSYSGAGGNTIYF.

V usage is TRBV5-1 and J usage is TRBJ2-2, with 11 bases that match TRBD2. The CDR3 has 18 amino acids. Germline V CDR1 and CDR2: SGHRS, YFSETQ. J was trimmed by 0 bases and V by 4 bases; bases with no gene match: 8. The CDR3 is CASSHWASGGTNTGELFF. The CDR3 DNA reads as TGCGCCAGCAGCCATTGGGCTAGCGGGGGGACGAACACCGGGGAGCTGTTTTTT. The full variable domain, its missing parts supplied by reference TRBV5-1 and TRBJ2-2, is KAGVTQTPRYLIKTRGQQVTLSCSPISGHRSVSWYQQTPGQGLQFLFEYFSETQRNKGNFPGRFSGRQFSNSRSEMNVSTLELGDSALYLCASSHWASGGTNTGELFFGEGSRLTVL.

The rearrangement links TRBV5-6 to TRBJ1-1; TRBD1 might be the D (5 bases). The CDR3 has 12 amino acids. Trimming pared 3 bases from V and 8 bases from J, leaving 11 bases between. Per the germline V gene, CDR1 is SGHDT and CDR2 is YYEEEE. Written as DNA, the CDR3 is TGTGCCAGCAGCTCGGACAATGGAGAAGCTTTCTTT. Amino acid sequence: CASSSDNGEAFF.

This clone was seen only once. V gene TRBV11-2 combines with J gene TRBJ2-5; unclear D gene. CDR3 size: 11 residues. The germline gives CDR1 SGHAT, CDR2 FQNNGV. V was cut by 6 bases and J by 5 bases, with 7 bases left in between. The CDR3 bases are TGTGCCAGCAGTCCTAAGGAGACCCAGTACTTC. It specifies CASSPKETQYF.

In this sample, this clone turned up a few times. The rearrangement joins TRBV18 to TRBJ2-7, with D perhaps matching TRBD2 (5 bases). Germline lookup yields CDR1 KGHSH and CDR2 LQKENI. This CDR3 comprises 14 residues. V was trimmed by 6 bases and J by 0 bases, leaving 12 bases between them. The CDR3 DNA is TGTGCCAGCTCGCTGGACTCGAGCTCCTACGAGCAGTACTTC. Residues: CASSLDSSSYEQYF.

In DNA, the CDR3 is TGTGCCAGCAGCTTGTACAGCGGTCCTGGGCTGAAGCCCCAGCATTTT. Translating it yields CASSLYSGPGLKPQHF. The V gene is TRBV5-8, the J gene TRBJ1-5; no reliable D call. CDR1 and CDR2 from the germline V gene are SGHTS and YDEGEE. Trimming removed 1 base from V and 8 bases from J, with 19 bases in between. The CDR3 consists of 16 residues.

The CDR3 region has the DNA TGTGCCAGCAGCCGCCGAACTAGCGGGGGAGCCTACGAGCAGTACTTC. Its protein product is CASSRRTSGGAYEQYF. J is TRBJ2-7 and V is TRBV3-1 (or the pseudogene TRBV3-2); TRBD2 agrees at 11 bases. Germline V gene data show CDR1 as LGHDT and CDR2 as YNNKEL (reference sequence). V trimming: 4 bases; J trimming: 2 bases; junction bases outside the gene matches: 7. This CDR3 comprises 16 residues.

The rearrangement uses TRBV3-1 (or the pseudogene TRBV3-2) and TRBJ2-7; 9 bases are a match to TRBD1. The CDR3 extends over 15 amino acids. Unmatched junction bases numbered 3, after V lost 1 base and J lost 2 bases. CDR1 is LGHDT, CDR2 YNNKEL, per germline (reference sequence). In nucleotides, the CDR3 is TGTGCCAGCAGCCAAGGCGGACAGGGGACCTACGAGCAGTACTTC. Protein product: CASSQGGQGTYEQYF.